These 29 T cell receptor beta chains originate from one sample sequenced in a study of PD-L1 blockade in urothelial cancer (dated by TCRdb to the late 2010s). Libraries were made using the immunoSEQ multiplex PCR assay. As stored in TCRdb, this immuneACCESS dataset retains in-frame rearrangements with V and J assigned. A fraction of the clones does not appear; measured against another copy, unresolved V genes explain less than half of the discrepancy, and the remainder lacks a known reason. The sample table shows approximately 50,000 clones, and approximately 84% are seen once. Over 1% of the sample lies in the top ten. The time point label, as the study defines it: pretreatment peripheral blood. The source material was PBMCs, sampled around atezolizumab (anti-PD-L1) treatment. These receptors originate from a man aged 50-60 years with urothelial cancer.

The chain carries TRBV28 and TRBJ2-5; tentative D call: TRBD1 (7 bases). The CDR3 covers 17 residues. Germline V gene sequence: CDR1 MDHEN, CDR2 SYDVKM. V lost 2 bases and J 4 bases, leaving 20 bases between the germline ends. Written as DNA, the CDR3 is TGTGCCAGCAGTTTAGGGGGGACAGCCGGGCCCGGAGAGACCCAGTACTTC. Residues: CASSLGGTAGPGETQYF.

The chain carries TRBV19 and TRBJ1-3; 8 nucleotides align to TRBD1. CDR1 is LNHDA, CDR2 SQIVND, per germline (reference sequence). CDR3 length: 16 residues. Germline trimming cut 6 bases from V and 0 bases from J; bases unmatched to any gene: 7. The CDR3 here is CASSPRGLHSGNTIYF. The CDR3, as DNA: TGTGCCAGTAGCCCCAGGGGGCTACACTCTGGAAACACCATATATTTT.

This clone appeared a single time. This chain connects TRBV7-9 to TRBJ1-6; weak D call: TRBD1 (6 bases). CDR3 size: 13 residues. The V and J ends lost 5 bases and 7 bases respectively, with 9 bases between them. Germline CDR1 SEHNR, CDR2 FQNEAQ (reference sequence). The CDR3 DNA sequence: TGTGCCAGCAGCCCTGGACAGAATTCACCCCTCCACTTT. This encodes CASSPGQNSPLHF.

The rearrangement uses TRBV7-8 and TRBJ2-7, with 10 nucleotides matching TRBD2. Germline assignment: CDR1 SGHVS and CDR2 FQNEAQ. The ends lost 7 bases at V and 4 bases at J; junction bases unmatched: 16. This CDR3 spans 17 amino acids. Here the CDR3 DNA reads TGTGCCAGCACCAAGGGACACACGTCGGGACTAGCGTACGAGCAGTACTTC. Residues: CASTKGHTSGLAYEQYF.

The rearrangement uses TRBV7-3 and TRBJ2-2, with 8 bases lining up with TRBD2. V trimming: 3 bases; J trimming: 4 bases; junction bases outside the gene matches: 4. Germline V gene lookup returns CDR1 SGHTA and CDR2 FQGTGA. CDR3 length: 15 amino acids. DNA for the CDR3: TGTGCCAGCAGCTTCGGGGGGGGGCCCACCGGGGAGCTGTTTTTT. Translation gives CASSFGGGPTGELFF.

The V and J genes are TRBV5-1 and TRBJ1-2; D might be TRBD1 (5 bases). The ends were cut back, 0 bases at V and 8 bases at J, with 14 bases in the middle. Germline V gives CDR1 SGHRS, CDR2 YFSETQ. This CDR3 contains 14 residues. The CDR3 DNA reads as TGCGCCAGCAGCTTGGAATGGGGGGGACGAGGCTACACCTTC. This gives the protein CASSLEWGGRGYTF. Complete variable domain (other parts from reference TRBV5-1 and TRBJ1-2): KAGVTQTPRYLIKTRGQQVTLSCSPISGHRSVSWYQQTPGQGLQFLFEYFSETQRNKGNFPGRFSGRQFSNSRSEMNVSTLELGDSALYLCASSLEWGGRGYTFGSGTRLTVV.

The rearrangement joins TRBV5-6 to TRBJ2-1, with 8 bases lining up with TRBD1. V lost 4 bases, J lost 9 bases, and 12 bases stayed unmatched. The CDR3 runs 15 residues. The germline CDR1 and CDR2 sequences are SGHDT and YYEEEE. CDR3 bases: TGTGCCAGCAGCCCGACAGGGGCCCTTGGGGGTGAGCAGTTCTTC. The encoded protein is CASSPTGALGGEQFF.

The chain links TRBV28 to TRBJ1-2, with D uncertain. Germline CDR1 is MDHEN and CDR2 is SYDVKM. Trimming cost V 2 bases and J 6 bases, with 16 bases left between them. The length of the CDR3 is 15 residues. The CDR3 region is CASSLPREMVNGYTF. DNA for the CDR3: TGTGCCAGCAGTTTACCCCGCGAAATGGTGAATGGCTACACCTTC.

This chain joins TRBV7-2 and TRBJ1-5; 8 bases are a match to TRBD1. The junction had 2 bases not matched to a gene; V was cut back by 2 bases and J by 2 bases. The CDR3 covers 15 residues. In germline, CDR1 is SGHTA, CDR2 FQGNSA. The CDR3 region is CASSLPGGGNQPQHF. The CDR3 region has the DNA TGTGCCAGCAGCTTACCAGGGGGCGGCAATCAGCCCCAGCATTTT. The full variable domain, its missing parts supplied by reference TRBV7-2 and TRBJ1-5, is GAGVSQSPSNKVTEKGKDVELRCDPISGHTALYWYRQSLGQGLEFLIYFQGNSAPDKSGLPSDRFSAERTGGSVSTLTIQRTQQEDSAVYLCASSLPGGGNQPQHFGDGTRLSIL.

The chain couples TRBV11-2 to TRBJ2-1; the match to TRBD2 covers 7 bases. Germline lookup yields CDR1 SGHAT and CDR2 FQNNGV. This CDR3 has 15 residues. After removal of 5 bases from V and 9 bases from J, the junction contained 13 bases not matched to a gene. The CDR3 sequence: CASSPSGARGSEQFF. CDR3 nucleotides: TGTGCCAGCAGCCCGAGCGGGGCGCGGGGGTCTGAGCAGTTCTTC. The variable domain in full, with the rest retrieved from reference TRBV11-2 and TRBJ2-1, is EAGVAQSPRYKIIEKRQSVAFWCNPISGHATLYWYQQILGQGPKLLIQFQNNGVVDDSQLPKDRFSAERLKGVDSTLKIQPAKLEDSAVYLCASSPSGARGSEQFFGPGTRLTVL.

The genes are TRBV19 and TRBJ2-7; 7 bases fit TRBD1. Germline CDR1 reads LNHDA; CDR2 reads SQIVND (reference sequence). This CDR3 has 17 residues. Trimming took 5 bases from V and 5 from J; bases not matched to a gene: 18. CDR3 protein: CASSSQGPTGFLHEQYF. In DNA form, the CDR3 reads TGTGCCAGTAGTTCACAGGGGCCCACTGGTTTTCTCCACGAGCAGTACTTC.

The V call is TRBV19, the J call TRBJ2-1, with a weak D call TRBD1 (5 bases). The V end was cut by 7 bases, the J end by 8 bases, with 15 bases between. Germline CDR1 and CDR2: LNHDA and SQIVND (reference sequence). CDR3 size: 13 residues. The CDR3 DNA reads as TGTGCCAGTATCCAACCCCCAGGGCATGAGCAGTTCTTC. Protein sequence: CASIQPPGHEQFF.

This CDR3 is CASGITGGGTEAFF. CDR3 DNA: TGTGCCAGTGGCATCACGGGGGGCGGCACTGAAGCTTTCTTT. The chain carries TRBV19 and TRBJ1-1; possible D gene TRBD1, 6 bases. Germline V CDR1 and CDR2: LNHDA, SQIVND (reference sequence). Trimming took 8 bases from V and 4 from J, leaving 17 bases between them. The length of the CDR3 is 14 residues.

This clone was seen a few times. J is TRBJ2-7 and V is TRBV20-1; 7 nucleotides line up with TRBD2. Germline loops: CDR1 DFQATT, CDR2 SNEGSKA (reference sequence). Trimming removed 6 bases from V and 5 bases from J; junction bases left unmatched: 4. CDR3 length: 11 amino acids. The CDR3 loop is CSAPRGDEQYF. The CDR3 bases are TGCAGTGCCCCCCGGGGGGACGAGCAGTACTTC.

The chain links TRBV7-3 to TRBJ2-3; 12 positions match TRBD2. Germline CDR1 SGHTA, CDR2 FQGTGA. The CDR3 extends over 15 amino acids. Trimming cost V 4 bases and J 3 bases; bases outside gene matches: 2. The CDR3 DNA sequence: TGTGCCAGCAGCTCCGGGACTAGCGGGACAGATACGCAGTATTTT. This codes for CASSSGTSGTDTQYF.

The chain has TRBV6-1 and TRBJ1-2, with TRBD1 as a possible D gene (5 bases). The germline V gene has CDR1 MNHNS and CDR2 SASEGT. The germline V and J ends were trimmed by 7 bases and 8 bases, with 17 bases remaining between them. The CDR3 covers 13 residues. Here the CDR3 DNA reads TGTGCCAGCACCCGGGGGACCGAGGGGGGCTACACCTTC. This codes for CASTRGTEGGYTF.

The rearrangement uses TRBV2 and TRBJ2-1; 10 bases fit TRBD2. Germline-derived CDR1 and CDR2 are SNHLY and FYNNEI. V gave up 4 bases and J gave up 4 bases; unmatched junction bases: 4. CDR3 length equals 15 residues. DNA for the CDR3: TGTGCCAGCAGTGTGCCTAGCGGGGGATACAATGAGCAGTTCTTC. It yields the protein CASSVPSGGYNEQFF.

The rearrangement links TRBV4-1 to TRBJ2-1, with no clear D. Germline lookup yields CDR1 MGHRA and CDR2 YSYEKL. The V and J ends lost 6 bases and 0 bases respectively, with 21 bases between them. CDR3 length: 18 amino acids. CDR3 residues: CASRQLDMGFSSYNEQFF. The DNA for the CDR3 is TGCGCCAGCAGACAATTAGACATGGGCTTTAGCTCCTACAATGAGCAGTTCTTC.

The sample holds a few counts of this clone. CDR3 in DNA: TGTGCCAGCAGCCAACAAGGGACTAAGACAGATACGCAGTATTTT. It encodes CASSQQGTKTDTQYF. The V and J genes are TRBV14 and TRBJ2-3; 7 bases map to TRBD2. The germline CDR1 and CDR2 sequences are SGHDN and FVKESK. With V trimmed by 2 bases and J by 3 bases, 5 bases remained unmatched. This CDR3 has 15 amino acids.

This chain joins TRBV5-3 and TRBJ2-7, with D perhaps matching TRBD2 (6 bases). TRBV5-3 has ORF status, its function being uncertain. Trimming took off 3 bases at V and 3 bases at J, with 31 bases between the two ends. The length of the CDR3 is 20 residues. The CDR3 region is CARSYRWGDRRAELNYEQYF. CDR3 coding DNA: TGTGCCAGAAGCTACAGATGGGGGGACCGAAGGGCGGAATTGAACTACGAGCAGTACTTC.

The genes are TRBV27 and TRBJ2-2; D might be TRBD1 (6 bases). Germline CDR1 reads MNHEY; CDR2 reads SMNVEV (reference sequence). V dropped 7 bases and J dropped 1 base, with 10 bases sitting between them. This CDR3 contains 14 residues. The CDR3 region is CASTLQGNTGELFF. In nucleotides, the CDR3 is TGTGCCAGCACCCTACAGGGGAACACCGGGGAGCTGTTTTTT.

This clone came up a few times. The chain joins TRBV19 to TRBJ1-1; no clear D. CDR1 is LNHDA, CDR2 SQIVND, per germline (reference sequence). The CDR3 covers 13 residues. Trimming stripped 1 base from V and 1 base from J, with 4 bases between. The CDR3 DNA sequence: TGTGCCAGTAGTATAGGGAGGAACACTGAAGCTTTCTTT. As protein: CASSIGRNTEAFF.

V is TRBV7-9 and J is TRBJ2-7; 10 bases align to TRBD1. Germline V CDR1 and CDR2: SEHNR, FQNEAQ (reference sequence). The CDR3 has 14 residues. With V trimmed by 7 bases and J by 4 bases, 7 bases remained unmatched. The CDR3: CASTVTGGSYEQYF. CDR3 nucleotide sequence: TGTGCCAGCACCGTGACAGGGGGCTCTTACGAGCAGTACTTC.

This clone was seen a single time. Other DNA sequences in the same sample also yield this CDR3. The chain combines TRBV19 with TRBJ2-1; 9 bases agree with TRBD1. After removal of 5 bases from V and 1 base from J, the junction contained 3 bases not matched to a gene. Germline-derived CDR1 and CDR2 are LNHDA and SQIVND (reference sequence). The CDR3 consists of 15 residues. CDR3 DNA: TGTGCCAGTAGTCCGGACAGGGGATCCTACAATGAGCAGTTCTTC. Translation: CASSPDRGSYNEQFF.

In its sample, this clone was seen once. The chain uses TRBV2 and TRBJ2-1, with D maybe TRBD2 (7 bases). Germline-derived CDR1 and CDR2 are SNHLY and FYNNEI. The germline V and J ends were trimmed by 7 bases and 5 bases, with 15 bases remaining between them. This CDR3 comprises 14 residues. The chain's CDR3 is CASKWRGPDNEQFF. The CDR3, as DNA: TGTGCCAGCAAGTGGCGGGGGCCAGACAATGAGCAGTTCTTC.

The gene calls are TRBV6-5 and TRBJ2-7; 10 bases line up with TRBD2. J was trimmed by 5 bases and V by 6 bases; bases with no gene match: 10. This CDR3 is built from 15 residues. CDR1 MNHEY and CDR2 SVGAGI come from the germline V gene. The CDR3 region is CASSVLLAGKNEQYF. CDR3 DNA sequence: TGTGCCAGCAGCGTACTACTAGCGGGAAAAAACGAGCAGTACTTC.

CDR3 amino acids: CASSVGISGQGADTQYF. CDR3 nucleotide sequence: TGTGCCAGCAGCGTAGGAATAAGTGGACAGGGTGCAGATACGCAGTATTTT. V is TRBV9 and J is TRBJ2-3; the match to TRBD1 covers 8 bases. The CDR3 is made up of 17 amino acids. Germline CDR1 reads SGDLS; CDR2 reads YYNGEE. With V trimmed by 0 bases and J by 4 bases, 10 bases remained unmatched.

CDR3 residues: CASSGREFGNIQYF. The CDR3, as DNA: TGTGCCAGTTCCGGAAGGGAGTTTGGAAACATTCAGTACTTC. The chain combines TRBV19 with TRBJ2-4, with TRBD2 as a possible D gene (5 bases). CDR1 and CDR2 from the germline V gene are LNHDA and SQIVND (reference sequence). This CDR3 comprises 14 residues. Trimming removed 8 bases from V and 6 bases from J, with 17 bases in between.

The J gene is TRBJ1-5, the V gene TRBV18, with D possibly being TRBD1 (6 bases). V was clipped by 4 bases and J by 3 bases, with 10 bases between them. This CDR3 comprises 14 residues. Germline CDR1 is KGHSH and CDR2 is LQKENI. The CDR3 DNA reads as TGTGCCAGCTCACTACAGGGCATCAATCAGCCCCAGCATTTT. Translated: CASSLQGINQPQHF. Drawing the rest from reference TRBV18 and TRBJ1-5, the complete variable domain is NAGVMQNPRHLVRRRGQEARLRCSPMKGHSHVYWYRQLPEEGLKFMVYLQKENIIDESGMPKERFSAEFPKEGPSILRIQQVVRGDSAAYFCASSLQGINQPQHFGDGTRLSIL.